Listed here are 10 T cell receptor beta chains from one sample, sequenced in a study of response to subunit inactivated influenza vaccine. Via MiXCR, TCRdb re-called the RT-PCR reads, giving one row per CDR3 protein. The table records about 160,000 distinct CDR3 sequences, roughly a tenth of them present only once. The sequencing used non-naive T cells sorted from PBMCs, collected roughly 46 days after vaccination. These receptors came from a man between 45 and 60 years old who received an inactivated influenza vaccine.

This clonotype was counted at least ten times. This chain uses TRBV21-1 with TRBJ2-1. TRBV21-1 is an annotated pseudogene. This CDR3 is built from 16 residues. The CDR3 DNA is TGTGCCAGCAGCAAAGTTTCCCCGAGCTCCTACAATGAGCAGTTCTTC. This codes for CASSKVSPSSYNEQFF.

In its sample, this clonotype was seen a few times. The chain combines TRBV4-3 with TRBJ1-2; D unclear. Germline V lookup: CDR1 LGHNA, CDR2 YSLEER. V was trimmed by 3 bases and J by 8 bases, leaving 13 bases between them. The CDR3 is made up of 13 amino acids. Written as DNA, the CDR3 is TGCGCCAGCAGCCACCGTTGGACCGGCGGCTACACCTTC. Protein sequence: CASSHRWTGGYTF.

A remark on this clonotype: A much larger clone sits a single nucleotide away, making a read error possible. The V gene is TRBV12-3 or TRBV12-4, the J gene TRBJ1-1; D is unresolved. Trimming left V 6 bases short and J 0 bases short, with 8 bases between. The CDR3 is 13 residues long. The DNA for the CDR3 is TGTGCCAGCAGACCCGCGCTGAACACTGAAGCTTTCTTT. Its translation: CASRPALNTEAFF.

This clonotype appeared many times. The CDR3 bases are TGTGCCAGCAGTCCAGGGACAGGCGTATCCTCCTACGAGCAGTACTTC. Protein sequence: CASSPGTGVSSYEQYF. This rearrangement joins TRBV12-3 or TRBV12-4 to TRBJ2-7, with TRBD1 matching 8 bases. V lost 5 bases, J lost 0 bases, and 9 bases stayed unmatched. CDR3 length equals 16 residues.

The rearrangement joins TRBV18 to TRBJ1-4; D remains ambiguous. Germline V lookup: CDR1 KGHSH, CDR2 LQKENI. Trimming cost V 3 bases and J 0 bases, with 8 bases left between them. The length of the CDR3 is 15 residues. CDR3 nucleotides: TGTGCCAGCTCACCTTCACAAGCAACTAATGAAAAACTGTTTTTT. Its protein is CASSPSQATNEKLFF.

There are many counts of this clonotype. The V call is TRBV29-1, the J call TRBJ1-1; 8 positions match TRBD1. Trimming at V came to 3 bases and at J to 11 bases, leaving 5 bases not matched to a gene. This CDR3 is 11 amino acids long. The germline gives CDR1 SQVTM, CDR2 ANQGSEA. DNA of the CDR3: TGCAGCGTTGACGGACAGGGATCGGCTTTCTTT. Translation: CSVDGQGSAFF.

Turning to this clonotype: A read error may account for a junction end that differs from germline. J is TRBJ2-7 and V is TRBV7-2; D is unresolved. The germline V gene encodes CDR1 SGHTA and CDR2 FQGNSA. This CDR3 contains 13 residues. The CDR3 sequence is CAGSLSTASEQYF. Here the CDR3 DNA reads TGTGCCGGCAGCCTAAGCACGGCGTCCGAGCAGTACTTC.

The chain recombines TRBV28 with TRBJ1-3; no firm D call. The CDR3 length is 14 residues. Germline V gives CDR1 MDHEN, CDR2 SYDVKM. The V gene lost 5 bases and the J gene lost 4 bases, with 12 bases spanning the gap. CDR3 in DNA: TGTGCCAGCAGTCCGGACTCAAGGGGAAACACCATATATTTT. Protein sequence: CASSPDSRGNTIYF.

The chain has TRBV6-1 and TRBJ2-7; maybe TRBD1 (5 bases). Germline assignment: CDR1 MNHNS and CDR2 SASEGT. The CDR3 consists of 13 residues. Trimming left V 6 bases short and J 3 bases short, with 12 bases between. The CDR3, as DNA: TGTGCCAGCAGACATAGACAGCACTACGAGCAGTACTTC. It specifies CASRHRQHYEQYF.

This clonotype appeared a few times. The chain joins TRBV10-2 to TRBJ2-1; perhaps TRBD2 as D (5 bases). CDR3 length: 16 residues. V lost 8 bases to trimming and J lost 0 bases, with 17 bases between them. Germline V gene lookup returns CDR1 WSHSY and CDR2 SAAADI. In DNA, the CDR3 is TGCGCCAGCTCACCCGGGCGACGGGGCTCCTACAATGAGCAGTTCTTC. As protein: CASSPGRRGSYNEQFF.